The source of this T cell receptor (beta chain) is a study of blood T cells in healthy people across ages. General study findings and limits: Significant beta diversity loss was already apparent by age approximately 37, declining roughly linearly.

This CDR3 has 13 amino acids. Trimming stripped 4 bases from V and 5 bases from J, with 9 bases between. Alongside a J-beta primer mix, a sample-barcoded 5' primer served in a second PCR lasting about 7 to 12 cycles. TCRdb re-called the 5' RACE reads with MiXCR, one entry per CDR3 protein. Of 1.5 million to 2 million distinct CDR3 sequences listed, around half were seen once; the top ten hold less than 2.5%. As regards this clonotype: Antigen unknown.

The clonotype was recovered from a woman between 35 and 50 years old in good health. This chain joins TRBV12-3 or TRBV12-4 and TRBJ1-5; D gene uncertain. Sequences were obtained from blood. The CDR3 region has the DNA TGTGCCAGCAGTTCCGGGCGTCATCAGCCCCAGCATTTT. This codes for CASSSGRHQPQHF.